This T cell receptor beta chain was sequenced in a study of cytomegalovirus exposure and HLA in healthy donors. Clones were sequenced by immunoSEQ multiplex PCR, and TCRdb holds only the in-frame ones, with some missing. This table holds approximately 110,000 clones, about 93% found once. On this clone: The antigen remains undetermined.

The germline V gene has CDR1 SGHRS and CDR2 YFSETQ. The CDR3 sequence is 15 residues long. Losses at the gene ends were 3 bases for V and 2 bases for J; bases not matched to a gene: 5. Study-wide results and limits: One later analysis, an examination of the 100 to 150 validation repertoires, found that first-cohort TCR clusters tended to co-occur in them. Cytomegalovirus-associated status was assigned to roughly 160 TCR beta chains.

This chain connects TRBV5-1 to TRBJ2-1; TRBD2 aligns across 7 bases. Source material: PBMCs. The sequence was obtained from a woman between 18 and 29 years old in good health and CMV-seronegative. CDR3 bases: TGCGCCAGCAGCTCCAGCGGGGTCGCCTACAATGAGCAGTTCTTC. It yields the protein CASSSSGVAYNEQFF. Combining the CDR3 with reference TRBV5-1 and TRBJ2-1 gives the whole variable domain KAGVTQTPRYLIKTRGQQVTLSCSPISGHRSVSWYQQTPGQGLQFLFEYFSETQRNKGNFPGRFSGRQFSNSRSEMNVSTLELGDSALYLCASSSSGVAYNEQFFGPGTRLTVL.